This T cell receptor beta chain was obtained from a study of blood T cell repertoires in COVID-19. In the study overall: Samples representing acute and convalescent COVID-19 were sourced from the United States, Italy and Spain.

Clones were sequenced by immunoSEQ multiplex PCR, and TCRdb holds only the in-frame ones, with some missing. The sample contains 35,000 or so clones, roughly 90% of which appear only once. Germline V gene sequence: CDR1 SGHAT, CDR2 FQNNGV. CDR3 size: 14 residues. Between the trimmed V and J ends, which lost 0 bases and 9 bases, there was a span of 9 bases. V and J are TRBV11-2 and TRBJ1-6; TRBD1 might be the D (5 bases). The receptor was derived from a man in his 70s with acute or convalescent COVID-19. The sequenced sample was peripheral blood. The CDR3 loop reads CASSLDRTSSPLHF. Here the CDR3 DNA reads TGTGCCAGCAGCTTAGATAGGACATCTTCACCCCTCCACTTT. Looking up the rest from reference TRBV11-2 and TRBJ1-6 gives the full variable domain: EAGVAQSPRYKIIEKRQSVAFWCNPISGHATLYWYQQILGQGPKLLIQFQNNGVVDDSQLPKDRFSAERLKGVDSTLKIQPAKLEDSAVYLCASSLDRTSSPLHFGNGTRLTVT.